The 17 T cell receptor beta chains listed next were all sequenced from one sample in a study of cytomegalovirus exposure and HLA in healthy donors. The PCR made use of 60 Vbeta and 13 Jbeta primers. Produced via immunoSEQ multiplex PCR; TCRdb's table is partial and in-frame only. Altogether about 71,000 clones are present, roughly 67% being singletons, with the ten largest covering approximately 7.6%. Sequenced: PBMCs. These receptors originate from a man aged 35-49 years in good health and CMV-seropositive.

This clone was seen more than once but under ten times. The chain uses TRBV6-1 and TRBJ2-7; D unclear. The ends were cut back, 5 bases at V and 0 bases at J, with 14 bases in the middle. CDR1 is MNHNS, CDR2 SASEGT, per germline. This CDR3 spans 15 amino acids. The CDR3 nucleotides read TGTGCCAGCAGTCCCCGACCTCAGGTCTCCTACGAGCAGTACTTC. Residues: CASSPRPQVSYEQYF.

This chain joins TRBV9 and TRBJ1-1; maybe TRBD1 (6 bases). The CDR3 is 14 residues long. The germline V gene encodes CDR1 SGDLS and CDR2 YYNGEE. V was shortened by 4 bases and J by 4 bases, with 14 bases between the two germline ends. The CDR3: CASSSNRVGTEAFF. CDR3 DNA sequence: TGTGCCAGCAGCTCAAACAGGGTAGGCACTGAAGCTTTCTTT.

The chain combines TRBV4-3 with TRBJ1-4, with TRBD1 matching 7 bases. The V segment lost 3 bases and the J segment 6 bases; nucleotides outside the gene matches: 4. This CDR3 has 14 residues. Germline V gives CDR1 LGHNA, CDR2 YSLEER. The CDR3 here is CASSHSTGHEKLFF. CDR3 coding DNA: TGCGCCAGCAGCCATTCGACAGGGCATGAAAAACTGTTTTTT.

The CDR3 sequence: CATKGVPGQGGQPQHF. CDR3 sequence (DNA): TGTGCCACAAAAGGCGTCCCGGGACAGGGAGGTCAGCCCCAGCATTTT. This sequence joins TRBV6-6 and TRBJ1-5, with 9 bases fitting TRBD1. The CDR3 totals 16 residues. With V trimmed by 10 bases and J by 6 bases, 16 bases remained unmatched. Germline V lookup: CDR1 MNHNY, CDR2 SVGAGI (reference sequence).

The chain couples TRBV11-1 to TRBJ1-4; TRBD1 aligns across 7 bases. CDR3 length: 15 amino acids. V lost 3 bases and J lost 1; bases outside the gene matches: 2. CDR1 is SGHAT, CDR2 FQDESV, per germline (reference sequence). This CDR3 is CASSFAGGTNEKLFF. In DNA form, the CDR3 reads TGTGCCAGCAGCTTCGCAGGGGGAACTAATGAAAAACTGTTTTTT.

V is TRBV28 and J is TRBJ2-1; 7 positions agree with TRBD2. V lost 7 bases to trimming and J lost 6 bases; unmatched junction nucleotides: 3. The CDR3 spans 12 residues. Germline lookup yields CDR1 MDHEN and CDR2 SYDVKM. This CDR3 is CASTPGGNEQFF. The CDR3 nucleotides are TGTGCCAGCACCCCGGGGGGCAATGAGCAGTTCTTC. The full variable domain, in which reference TRBV28 and TRBJ2-1 provide the parts outside the CDR3, is DVKVTQSSRYLVKRTGEKVFLECVQDMDHENMFWYRQDPGLGLRLIYFSYDVKMKEKGDIPEGYSVSREKKERFSLILESASTNQTSMYLCASTPGGNEQFFGPGTRLTVL.

CDR3 sequence: CASSVTGLYNEQFF. CDR3 bases: TGTGCCAGCAGCGTCACAGGTTTGTACAATGAGCAGTTCTTC. This rearrangement joins TRBV9 to TRBJ2-1, with D possibly being TRBD1 (5 bases). The V and J ends lost 2 bases and 4 bases respectively, with 10 bases between them. The CDR3 totals 14 residues. Germline CDR1 SGDLS, CDR2 YYNGEE.

The chain has TRBV19 and TRBJ2-7; D might be TRBD1 (6 bases). The germline V gene encodes CDR1 LNHDA and CDR2 SQIVND (reference sequence). The CDR3 covers 15 residues. The V end lost 1 base, the J end lost 0 bases, and 10 bases lay between the germline ends. Here the CDR3 DNA reads TGTGCCAGTAGTATAGCAGGGGCGATCTCCTACGAGCAGTACTTC. Translated: CASSIAGAISYEQYF.

This clone was recorded only once. The V gene is TRBV19, the J gene TRBJ2-7, with 7 bases aligning to TRBD1. This CDR3 is 14 amino acids long. Per germline, CDR1 LNHDA and CDR2 SQIVND (reference sequence). Unmatched junction bases numbered 7, after V lost 6 bases and J lost 2 bases. The CDR3 loop is CASSLRQGAYEQYF. The CDR3 coding sequence is TGTGCCAGTAGCCTTAGACAGGGCGCCTACGAGCAGTACTTC.

The chain links TRBV11-2 to TRBJ2-3, with D possibly TRBD2 on 6 matching bases. The germline CDR1 and CDR2 sequences are SGHAT and FQNNGV. Trimming stripped 1 base from V and 2 bases from J, with 16 bases between. The CDR3 loop spans 17 amino acids. The CDR3: CASSLGRLVQSTDTQYF. CDR3 sequence (DNA): TGTGCCAGCAGCTTAGGGCGACTAGTCCAATCCACAGATACGCAGTATTTT.

The J gene is TRBJ2-3, the V gene TRBV5-1; D is undetermined. Trimming took 1 base from V and 0 from J, leaving 9 bases between them. From germline, CDR1 is SGHRS and CDR2 YFSETQ. This CDR3 is built from 15 residues. The CDR3 DNA reads TGCGCCAGCAGCTTGCTGGCGGCTAGCACAGATACGCAGTATTTT. Its protein product is CASSLLAASTDTQYF.

This clone occurred once. The rearrangement uses TRBV5-8 and TRBJ1-4; no firm D call. Germline CDR1 SGHTS, CDR2 YDEGEE. The CDR3 runs to 15 residues. V was shortened by 0 bases and J by 3 bases, with 9 bases between the two germline ends. This CDR3 reads CASSLVEGSNEKLFF. The DNA of the CDR3 is TGTGCCAGCAGCTTGGTGGAGGGATCTAATGAAAAACTGTTTTTT.

The CDR3 reads CASSPPGGMYEQYF. The CDR3 DNA follows: TGTGCCAGCAGCCCCCCGGGAGGGATGTACGAGCAGTACTTC. The chain links TRBV28 to TRBJ2-7; 8 bases match TRBD2. The CDR3 has 14 residues. The germline gives CDR1 MDHEN, CDR2 SYDVKM. Trimming cost V 6 bases and J 4 bases; bases outside gene matches: 8. Drawing the rest from reference TRBV28 and TRBJ2-7, the complete variable domain is DVKVTQSSRYLVKRTGEKVFLECVQDMDHENMFWYRQDPGLGLRLIYFSYDVKMKEKGDIPEGYSVSREKKERFSLILESASTNQTSMYLCASSPPGGMYEQYFGPGTRLTVT.

V and J are TRBV4-1 and TRBJ1-1, with TRBD1 identical over 7 bases. The CDR3 extends over 13 amino acids. J gave up 11 bases and V 2 bases, and 8 bases lay outside the gene matches. Germline CDR1 is MGHRA and CDR2 is YSYEKL. The CDR3 DNA reads TGCGCCAGCAGCCAAATCCGACAGGGTTTGGCTTTCTTT. Protein sequence: CASSQIRQGLAFF.

In its sample, this clone was seen a few times. This rearrangement joins TRBV25-1 to TRBJ1-5; D uncertain. The CDR3 covers 17 residues. CDR1 and CDR2 (germline): MGHDK, SYGVNS. V was pared by 3 bases and J by 0 bases, with 15 bases between. DNA for the CDR3: TGTGCCAGCAGTGAGCCTGTATGGCTTTATAGCAATCAGCCCCAGCATTTT. Translated, it gives CASSEPVWLYSNQPQHF.

This clone occurred once. The rearrangement joins TRBV5-1 to TRBJ2-7; TRBD1 agrees at 7 bases. The V and J ends lost 4 bases and 6 bases, in that order; junction bases with no gene match: 10. The CDR3 has 14 residues. CDR1 is SGHRS and CDR2 is YFSETQ in the germline V gene. The CDR3 loop is CASSAGQESVEQYF. The CDR3 nucleotides are TGCGCCAGCAGCGCCGGACAGGAATCCGTCGAGCAGTACTTC.

The chain couples TRBV5-1 to TRBJ1-1, with no clear D. The germline CDR1 and CDR2 sequences are SGHRS and YFSETQ. V was shortened by 2 bases and J by 2 bases, with 13 bases between the two germline ends. The CDR3 extends over 15 amino acids. CDR3 amino acids: CASSFERTGNTEAFF. CDR3 DNA: TGCGCCAGCAGCTTCGAAAGGACGGGAAACACTGAAGCTTTCTTT.